This T cell receptor (beta chain) was identified during a study of CD8 T cells in ankylosing spondylitis. Researchers built TCR beta libraries using quantitative 5'-RACE with molecular barcodes. MiXCR was run by TCRdb on the 5' RACE reads, yielding one entry per CDR3 protein. Of about 800,000 distinct CDR3 sequences in the sample, about 12% were seen once. Points from the study as a whole: Disease-linked clones reportedly showed significant enrichment in matched ankylosing spondylitis synovial fluid. For ankylosing spondylitis blood, a TCR beta motif of seven to nine highly homologous variants appeared characteristic. Disease-linked clones proved CD8+ and comparatively uncommon in peripheral blood. Prior work had noted some motif variants in reactive arthritis blood and synovial fluid.

Regarding this clonotype: Its antigen is still unknown.

The sample was blood, either unsorted or a sorted T cell fraction (not recorded which). The origin of this receptor is a male donor with ankylosing spondylitis.

The CDR3 region is CASIPTSGARDTQYF. CDR3 sequence (DNA): TGTGCCAGCATCCCTACTAGCGGGGCACGGGATACGCAGTATTTT. The chain links TRBV12-3 or TRBV12-4 to TRBJ2-3; TRBD2 agrees at 10 bases. The junction had 10 bases not matched to a gene; V was cut back by 7 bases and J by 6 bases. The CDR3 has 15 residues.